Listed below are T cell receptor beta chains from one sample, sequenced in a study of blood T cell repertoires in COVID-19. Repertoires were generated with immunoSEQ multiplex PCR, while TCRdb's copy carries only in-frame clones and drops some. Of tens of thousands of clones listed, roughly nine tenths are singletons. Sequenced: peripheral blood. These receptors originate from a man aged 55 to 70 with acute or convalescent COVID-19. The conserved cysteine and the conserved F or W are not part of the CDR3 here. The order of the fields is clone size, J gene, V gene, D gene, CDR3 protein. D genes are given only for firm matches. Clone size is stated in some rows and not others, as once, few, many or a class when expanded.

size: few
J: TRBJ2-7
V: TRBV4-1
D: .
CDR3: ASSPTQGRIYEQY

size: .
J: TRBJ2-2
V: TRBV3-1/TRBV3-2
D: .
CDR3: ASSQAARGRGGELF

size: .
J: TRBJ1-1
V: TRBV5-5
D: TRBD1
CDR3: ASSFLDRSNTEAF

size: once
J: TRBJ1-5
V: TRBV24-1
D: .
CDR3: ATSAGSGDNQPQH

size: once
J: TRBJ2-3
V: TRBV24-1
D: TRBD1
CDR3: ATSDPETGVPTDTQY

size: .
J: TRBJ1-4
V: TRBV4-1
D: .
CDR3: ASSQSQTASNEKLF

size: .
J: TRBJ2-5
V: TRBV19
D: .
CDR3: ASSFDILQETQY

size: .
J: TRBJ2-7
V: TRBV7-3
D: TRBD1
CDR3: ASSPGTGGIDEQY

size: .
J: TRBJ1-3
V: TRBV13
D: .
CDR3: ASSLGGLSPGNTIY

size: .
J: TRBJ1-1
V: TRBV11-1
D: .
CDR3: ASSLVGRANTEAF

size: .
J: TRBJ2-2
V: TRBV30
D: TRBD2
CDR3: AWNLAGTGELF

size: .
J: TRBJ2-1
V: TRBV7-6
D: TRBD2
CDR3: ASSLGTSVNYNEQF

size: .
J: TRBJ1-6
V: TRBV4-1
D: .
CDR3: ASSRNQGQGSSYNSPLH

size: .
J: TRBJ2-3
V: TRBV3-1/TRBV3-2
D: TRBD2
CDR3: ASSQGWAGVTDTQY

size: .
J: TRBJ1-2
V: TRBV10-1
D: TRBD1
CDR3: ASSETRTGLYGYT

size: .
J: TRBJ1-1
V: TRBV9
D: TRBD1
CDR3: ASSMGQGAGGTEAF

size: .
J: TRBJ1-4
V: TRBV19
D: .
CDR3: ASNKVSGRGEKLF

size: few
J: TRBJ1-2
V: TRBV25-1
D: TRBD1
CDR3: ASSEYGTVFDGYT

size: .
J: TRBJ2-1
V: TRBV30
D: TRBD1
CDR3: AWSIGTGGNEQF

size: .
J: TRBJ1-5
V: TRBV5-8
D: TRBD1
CDR3: ASSSEDRGFGNQPQH

size: .
J: TRBJ2-1
V: TRBV5-1
D: .
CDR3: ASSLTQRVYNEQF

size: .
J: TRBJ1-5
V: TRBV27
D: .
CDR3: ASSFRVGQPQH

size: .
J: TRBJ2-5
V: TRBV5-1
D: TRBD2
CDR3: ASSLGLRGVQETQY

size: .
J: TRBJ2-1
V: TRBV27
D: TRBD1
CDR3: ASRPDRAHEQF

size: .
J: TRBJ1-1
V: TRBV2
D: .
CDR3: ASTEQPNTEAF

size: once
J: TRBJ1-2
V: TRBV2
D: .
CDR3: ASQQGAGGSQQLSNYGYT

size: .
J: TRBJ1-6
V: TRBV3-1/TRBV3-2
D: .
CDR3: ASSQIGENSPLH

size: .
J: TRBJ1-6
V: TRBV6-4
D: TRBD1
CDR3: ASSGLNRGWEYSPLH

size: .
J: TRBJ2-7
V: TRBV5-4
D: TRBD2
CDR3: ASSLALAGAPYEQY

size: .
J: TRBJ2-6
V: TRBV10-3
D: .
CDR3: AISENPGPSGANVLT

size: .
J: TRBJ2-5
V: TRBV7-9
D: TRBD2
CDR3: ASSPRGRDETQY

size: .
J: TRBJ1-5
V: TRBV4-1
D: .
CDR3: ASSQDDRTGPQH

size: .
J: TRBJ2-3
V: TRBV5-8
D: TRBD2
CDR3: ASSLGTSGGDTQY

size: .
J: TRBJ2-7
V: TRBV6-6
D: .
CDR3: ASSYDSSYEQY

size: .
J: TRBJ2-4
V: TRBV5-1
D: .
CDR3: ASSFGQGGNIQY

size: .
J: TRBJ1-4
V: TRBV6-6
D: TRBD1
CDR3: ASRETGDGEKLF

size: .
J: TRBJ2-2
V: TRBV6-4
D: .
CDR3: ASSDHPSGANTGELF

size: once
J: TRBJ1-1
V: TRBV9
D: TRBD1
CDR3: ASSPTTGATEAF

size: .
J: TRBJ1-2
V: TRBV9
D: .
CDR3: ASSVNPAGSGYT

size: .
J: TRBJ1-1
V: TRBV20-1
D: .
CDR3: SASRQREAF

size: .
J: TRBJ2-1
V: TRBV5-4
D: TRBD1
CDR3: ASSLAGQGWF